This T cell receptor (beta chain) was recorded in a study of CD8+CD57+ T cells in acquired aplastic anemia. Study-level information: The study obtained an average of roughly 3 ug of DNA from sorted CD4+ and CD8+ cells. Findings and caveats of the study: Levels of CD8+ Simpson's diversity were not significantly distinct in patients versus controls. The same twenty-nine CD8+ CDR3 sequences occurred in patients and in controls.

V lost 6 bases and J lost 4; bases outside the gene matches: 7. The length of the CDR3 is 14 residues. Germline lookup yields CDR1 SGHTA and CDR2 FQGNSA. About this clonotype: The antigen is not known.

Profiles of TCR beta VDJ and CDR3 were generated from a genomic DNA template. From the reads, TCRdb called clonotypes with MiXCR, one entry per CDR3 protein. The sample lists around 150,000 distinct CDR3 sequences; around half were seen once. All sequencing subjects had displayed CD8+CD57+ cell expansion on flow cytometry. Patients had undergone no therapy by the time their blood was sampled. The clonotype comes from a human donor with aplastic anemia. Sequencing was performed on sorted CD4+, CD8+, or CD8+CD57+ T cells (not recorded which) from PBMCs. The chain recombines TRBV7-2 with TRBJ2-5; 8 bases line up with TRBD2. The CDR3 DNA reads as TGTGCCAGCAGGCTCGGGGGGGGACGAGAGACCCAGTACTTC. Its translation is CASRLGGGRETQYF. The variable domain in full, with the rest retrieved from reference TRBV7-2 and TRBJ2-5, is GAGVSQSPSNKVTEKGKDVELRCDPISGHTALYWYRQSLGQGLEFLIYFQGNSAPDKSGLPSDRFSAERTGGSVSTLTIQRTQQEDSAVYLCASRLGGGRETQYFGPGTRLLVL.